This T cell receptor (beta chain) comes out of a study of cytomegalovirus exposure and HLA in healthy donors. Findings of the study overall: The dataset shows that most TCR sequences were rare, while some public TCRs occurred in many donors. No immune exposure information besides CMV serostatus was available.

Germline CDR1 reads MNHEY; CDR2 reads SVGAGI. The CDR3 length is 14 residues. The V gene lost 8 bases and the J gene lost 9 bases, with 17 bases spanning the gap. Researchers ran the PCR with 60 Vbeta and 13 Jbeta primers. Assay used: immunoSEQ multiplex PCR; TCRdb lists only in-frame clones, some missing. The sample's table shows 150,000 or so clones. A remark on this clone: The antigen remains undetermined.

This receptor was taken from a woman aged 45-65 years in good health and CMV-seronegative. This chain uses TRBV6-5 with TRBJ1-6; TRBD1 might be the D (5 bases). The specimen was PBMCs. In DNA, the CDR3 is TGTGCCAGCGCCCTTGTTTTAAGGGGTTCACCCCTCCACTTT. Its translation is CASALVLRGSPLHF.